The 2 T cell receptor beta chains in this list originate from one sample, sequenced in a study of tumor and adjacent non-tumor tissue in lung cancer listed by TCRdb under 2018. Receptors were amplified or captured by multiplex PCR. The instrument given in TCRdb is Illumina HiSeq 2500. TCRbeta libraries were constructed through three rounds of nested PCR with primers (Table S4) according to protocols adapted from ARM-PCR. TCRdb ran its own pipeline on the public reads, namely fastp trimming at Q25 and MiXCR clone calling, and kept in-frame beta chains. All rows with the same CDR3 protein become a single entry with the most common DNA and genes. This sample comprises 35,000 to 50,000 distinct CDR3 sequences, less than 65% of them detected only once. 45% to 55% of the sample is held by the ten biggest clonotypes. RNA was isolated from bulk unsorted tissue, and RNA quality was assessed with a NanoDrop ND-1000 and an Agilent 2100. Distant non-tumor tissue taken more than 3 cm from the tumor edge was used as the normal lung sample.

Sequencing input: distant non-tumor lung tissue. All receptors derive from a man in his fifties with non-small cell lung cancer.

In its sample, this clonotype was seen a few times. A much more abundant neighbour one base away suggests this may be a read error. The final CDR3 position lacks the conserved phenylalanine or tryptophan, pointing to a likely read error. The chain recombines TRBV6-5 with TRBJ2-4; TRBD2 matches at 8 bases. Trimming removed 4 bases from V and 0 bases from J; junction bases left unmatched: 5. CDR1 is MNHEY, CDR2 SVGAGI, per germline. The CDR3 runs 16 residues. The CDR3 loop reads CASSSTSGLAKNIQYS. The CDR3 nucleotides are TGTGCCAGCAGTTCCACTAGCGGTCTAGCCAAAAACATTCAGTACTCC.

This clonotype appeared a single time. The chain combines TRBV24-1 with TRBJ2-3, with 9 nucleotides matching TRBD1. The germline V gene has CDR1 KGHDR and CDR2 SFDVKD. V lost 11 bases and J lost 3; bases outside the gene matches: 11. The CDR3 is 15 amino acids. The CDR3 nucleotides read TGTGCCATCAGCGATTGGACAGGGGAGACAGATACGCAGTATTTT. Translated: CAISDWTGETDTQYF.